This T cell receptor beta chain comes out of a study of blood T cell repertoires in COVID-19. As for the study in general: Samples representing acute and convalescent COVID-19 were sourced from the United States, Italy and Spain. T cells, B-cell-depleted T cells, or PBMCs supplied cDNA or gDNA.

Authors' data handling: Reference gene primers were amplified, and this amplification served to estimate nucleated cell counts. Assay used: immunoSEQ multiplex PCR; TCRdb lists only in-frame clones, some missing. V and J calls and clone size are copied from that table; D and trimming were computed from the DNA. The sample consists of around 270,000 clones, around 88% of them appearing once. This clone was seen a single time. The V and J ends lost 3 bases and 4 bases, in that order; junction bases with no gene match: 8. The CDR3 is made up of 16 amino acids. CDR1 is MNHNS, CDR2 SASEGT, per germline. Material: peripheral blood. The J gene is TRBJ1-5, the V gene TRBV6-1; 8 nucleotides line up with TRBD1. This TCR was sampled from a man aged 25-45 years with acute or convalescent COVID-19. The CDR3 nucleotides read TGTGCCAGCAGTGACCAAGCCGGGACAGGAAATCAGCCCCAGCATTTT. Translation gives CASSDQAGTGNQPQHF.